The present T cell receptor (beta chain) was sequenced within a study of cytomegalovirus exposure and HLA in healthy donors. This CDR3 contains 16 residues. Germline V gene lookup returns CDR1 LNHDA and CDR2 SQIVND (reference sequence). The junction had 2 bases not matched to a gene; V was cut back by 1 base and J by 0 bases. The method was immunoSEQ multiplex PCR; TCRdb's version includes in-frame clones alone and lacks a portion of them. The sample holds about 140,000 clones, approximately 84% seen once. The specimen sequenced was PBMCs. V usage is TRBV19 and J usage is TRBJ2-3; 9 bases line up with TRBD1. The sequence was obtained from a woman aged 25-40 years in good health and CMV-seronegative. CDR3 region: CASSIGGTGSTDTQYF. For the CDR3, the DNA is TGTGCCAGTAGTATAGGGGGGACAGGGAGCACAGATACGCAGTATTTT.